Listed below are T cell receptor beta chains from one sample, sequenced in a study of PD-1 blockade in classical Hodgkin lymphoma. Libraries were prepared by immunoSEQ multiplex PCR; TCRdb keeps only in-frame clonotypes and omits some of them. The sample records about 9,700 clones, about 75% being singletons. The sample was CD4+ T cells from blood, taken before the fourth cycle of nivolumab. Source of these receptors: a human donor with classical Hodgkin lymphoma. Each CDR3 is given with its conserved first and last residue. The D gene is left open where the match is weak. Rows give clone size only sometimes, using once, few, many, or a class for an expanded clone.

TRBJ2-5 | - | TRBV5-8 | - | TGTGCCAGCAGCTTCACACAGTCCGTCCCGGGTGAGACCCAGTACTTC | CASSFTQSVPGETQYF
TRBJ2-7 | TRBD1 | TRBV7-8 | once | TGTGCCAGCAGCAAAACACCGGGACAGGGTGACGAGCAGTACTTC | CASSKTPGQGDEQYF
TRBJ1-1 | - | TRBV18 | - | TGTGCCAGCTCGTTTACCGTGGCAGCCCTTAACACTGAAGCTTTCTTT | CASSFTVAALNTEAFF
TRBJ2-5 | - | TRBV2 | - | TGTGCCAGCAGTGGGACCCGCAAAGAGACCCAGTACTTC | CASSGTRKETQYF
TRBJ1-1 | - | TRBV15 | - | TGTGCCACCAGCAGGACAGGTAACACTGAAGCTTTCTTT | CATSRTGNTEAFF
TRBJ1-1 | - | TRBV29-1 | medium-sized | TGCAGCGTGGGCCGGACAGAAGGCACTGAAGCTTTCTTT | CSVGRTEGTEAFF
TRBJ1-1 | - | TRBV6-6 | - | TGTGCCAGCAGTTACGAGGGGGTTACTGAAGCTTTCTTT | CASSYEGVTEAFF
TRBJ1-5 | TRBD1 | TRBV28 | - | TGTGCCAGCAGTCTAAACCGGGACAGCGGTTTTAATCAGCCCCAGCATTTT | CASSLNRDSGFNQPQHF
TRBJ2-5 | - | TRBV7-7 | - | TGTGCTAGCAGCCCCTCGGGCCCCACGCAGACCCAGTACTTC | CASSPSGPTQTQYF
TRBJ2-6 | - | TRBV14 | - | TGTGCCAGCAGCCTCCTGATGGCGGGCGTCCTGACTTTC | CASSLLMAGVLTF
TRBJ1-2 | - | TRBV10-3 | - | TGTGCCATCAGTGAGCATCCTTATAAAGGCTACACCTTC | CAISEHPYKGYTF
TRBJ2-2 | - | TRBV27 | - | TGTGCCAGCAGTTTAAAGTGGGACACCGGGGAGCTGTTTTTT | CASSLKWDTGELFF
TRBJ2-5 | TRBD2 | TRBV7-9 | - | TGTGCCAGCAGCCCCCGGGGGGGACCCTCGAAAGAGACCCAGTACTTC | CASSPRGGPSKETQYF
TRBJ1-2 | TRBD1 | TRBV19 | - | TGTGCCAGCACTAACGACCTCCTTCAAGGGGGCGACTATGGCTACACCTTC | CASTNDLLQGGDYGYTF
TRBJ2-2 | - | TRBV19 | few | TGTGCCAGTAGTCCGTCCAGGCGGAACACCGGGGAGCTGTTTTTT | CASSPSRRNTGELFF
TRBJ1-1 | - | TRBV6-5 | - | TGTGCCAGCAGCCGGCGACAGGTGAACACTGAAGCTTTCTTT | CASSRRQVNTEAFF
TRBJ2-1 | TRBD2 | TRBV5-4 | - | TGTGCCAGCGCTTCGGGGGGCTCCTACAATGAGCAGTTCTTC | CASASGGSYNEQFF